This entry lists 21 T cell receptor beta chains sequenced from one sample in a study of cytomegalovirus exposure and HLA in healthy donors (dated by TCRdb to between 2016 and 2019). Library construction relied on the immunoSEQ multiplex PCR assay. The multiplex PCR relied on a mix of 60 forward primers for TCR Vbeta segments and 13 reverse primers for TCR Jbeta segments. Sourced from immuneACCESS, this table was stored by TCRdb with only in-frame sequences that have V and J called. A share of the clones is absent; for the studies checked, an unresolved V gene accounts for under half, and the remainder has no known explanation. This sample has 170,000 or so clones in its table, and around four fifths of those were observed once. The top ten clones comprise about 1.6% of the sample. The sequenced sample was PBMCs. The receptor source for this set is a man in his forties or fifties in good health and CMV-seronegative.

The chain carries TRBV5-4 and TRBJ2-7; 9 nucleotides line up with TRBD1. V was pared by 0 bases and J by 6 bases, with 4 bases of the junction left unmatched. Per germline, CDR1 SGHNT and CDR2 YYREEE (reference sequence). This CDR3 is 14 amino acids long. CDR3 residues: CASSLAGQGREQYF. CDR3 sequence (DNA): TGTGCCAGCAGCTTGGCTGGACAGGGGCGCGAGCAGTACTTC.

The chain recombines TRBV5-1 with TRBJ1-1; D unresolved. The CDR3 consists of 14 residues. Trimming left V 1 base short and J 4 bases short, with 11 bases between. Germline V gene sequence: CDR1 SGHRS, CDR2 YFSETQ. The chain's CDR3 is CASSLRPEGTEAFF. Written as DNA, the CDR3 is TGCGCCAGCAGCTTGAGACCGGAGGGCACTGAAGCTTTCTTT.

The rearrangement joins TRBV27 to TRBJ2-7, with 10 nucleotides matching TRBD1. The ends lost 3 bases at V and 3 bases at J; junction bases unmatched: 5. The CDR3 runs to 15 residues. Germline V gives CDR1 MNHEY, CDR2 SMNVEV (reference sequence). CDR3 bases: TGTGCCAGCAGTTTCCGGGACAGGGGCCTCTACGAGCAGTACTTC. Protein product: CASSFRDRGLYEQYF.

V is TRBV18 and J is TRBJ2-1, with TRBD2 matching over 14 bases. The junction had 4 bases not matched to a gene; V was cut back by 0 bases and J by 9 bases. The CDR3 runs to 16 residues. Per the germline V gene, CDR1 is KGHSH and CDR2 is LQKENI. The CDR3, as DNA: TGTGCCAGCTCACCACCCAGACTAGCGGGAGGGTCTGAGCAGTTCTTC. Protein: CASSPPRLAGGSEQFF.

The chain's CDR3 is CASSKRESFNEKLFF. CDR3 nucleotides: TGTGCCAGCAGCAAAAGAGAGAGCTTTAATGAAAAACTGTTTTTT. The chain carries TRBV7-6 and TRBJ1-4; D not resolved. Trimming cost V 5 bases and J 4 bases, with 14 bases left between them. CDR1 and CDR2 (germline): SGHVS, FNYEAQ. The CDR3 has 15 amino acids.

The chain carries TRBV19 and TRBJ1-2; 9 nucleotides agree with TRBD1. V was clipped by 3 bases and J by 6 bases; unmatched bases: 5. CDR3 length: 14 residues. Germline lookup yields CDR1 LNHDA and CDR2 SQIVND (reference sequence). DNA for the CDR3: TGTGCCAGTAGTATGGAACAGGGGGCGAATGGCTACACCTTC. Translated: CASSMEQGANGYTF.

The CDR3 region has the DNA TGTGCCAGCAGCAAGGGGCGGGGGAGCACTGAAGCTTTCTTT. Protein sequence: CASSKGRGSTEAFF. The genes are TRBV21-1 and TRBJ1-1. TRBV21-1 is a pseudogene locus. The CDR3 is 14 amino acids.

This chain joins TRBV18 and TRBJ2-7; the D gene is possibly TRBD1 (6 bases). The V gene's germline CDR1 is KGHSH and CDR2 LQKENI. The CDR3 runs 13 residues. With 9 bases removed from V and 0 bases from J, the gap between germline ends came to 12 bases. The CDR3 region has the DNA TGTGCCAGTACGACAGGAGTCTCCTACGAGCAGTACTTC. This gives the protein CASTTGVSYEQYF.

The chain employs TRBV7-9 and TRBJ2-1; D ambiguous. Trimming pared 4 bases from V and 4 bases from J, leaving 14 bases between. The CDR3 covers 15 residues. In germline, CDR1 is SEHNR, CDR2 FQNEAQ (reference sequence). CDR3 nucleotides: TGTGCCAGCAGCTCAGGTAGAGACACGTACAATGAGCAGTTCTTC. The encoded protein is CASSSGRDTYNEQFF.

The gene calls are TRBV7-2 and TRBJ2-5, with D hard to call. CDR1 and CDR2 (germline): SGHTA, FQGNSA. The CDR3 runs 14 residues. Trimming cost V 1 base and J 1 base, with 7 bases left between them. This CDR3 reads CASSLEPVQETQYF. The CDR3 coding sequence is TGTGCCAGCAGCTTAGAACCAGTCCAAGAGACCCAGTACTTC.

This clone was detected once. The V gene is TRBV16, the J gene TRBJ2-5; 7 bases map to TRBD2. Germline V gives CDR1 KGHSY, CDR2 FQNENV. The V gene end was trimmed by 5 bases and the J gene end by 1 base; junction bases not matched to a gene: 16. The CDR3 has 18 residues. The CDR3 DNA follows: TGTGCCAGCAGCTCGTCCCTTCGGCTAGCGGCCCTCCAAGAGACCCAGTACTTC. Its translation is CASSSSLRLAALQETQYF. Full variable domain (missing parts from reference TRBV16 and TRBJ2-5): GEEVAQTPKHLVRGEGQKAKLYCAPIKGHSYVFWYQQVLKNEFKFLISFQNENVFDETGMPKERFSAKCLPNSPCSLEIQATKLEDSAVYFCASSSSLRLAALQETQYFGPGTRLLVL.

The chain is built from TRBV9 and TRBJ2-1; 13 bases match TRBD2. The CDR3 covers 17 residues. CDR1 SGDLS and CDR2 YYNGEE come from the germline V gene. V lost 3 bases, J lost 4 bases, and 7 bases stayed unmatched. The CDR3 reads CASSGGTSGEIYNEQFF. CDR3 coding DNA: TGTGCCAGCAGCGGCGGGACTAGCGGGGAGATATACAATGAGCAGTTCTTC.

The chain has TRBV7-8 and TRBJ1-1; the D is unclear. The CDR3 runs 12 residues. The germline V and J ends were trimmed by 8 bases and 3 bases, with 10 bases remaining between them. Germline loops: CDR1 SGHVS, CDR2 FQNEAQ. The CDR3 region has the DNA TGTGCCAGCGGAGGCATCGACACTGAAGCTTTCTTT. This sequence encodes CASGGIDTEAFF. Based on the CDR3 plus reference TRBV7-8 and TRBJ1-1, the full variable domain is GAGVSQSPRYKVAKRGQDVALRCDPISGHVSLFWYQQALGQGPEFLTYFQNEAQLDKSGLPSDRFFAERPEGSVSTLKIQRTQQEDSAVYLCASGGIDTEAFFGQGTRLTVV.

V is TRBV11-1 and J is TRBJ2-1; maybe TRBD2 (6 bases). V was trimmed by 4 bases and J by 2 bases, leaving 15 bases between them. This CDR3 is 16 amino acids long. Germline CDR1 is SGHAT and CDR2 is FQDESV (reference sequence). The DNA of the CDR3 is TGTGCCAGCAGCTCCGGGGACTTTAACCCCTACAATGAGCAGTTCTTC. It yields the protein CASSSGDFNPYNEQFF.

As regards this clone: Sequence at one end of the junction differs from germline and may be a read error. The chain carries TRBV7-9 and TRBJ2-7, with 8 positions matching TRBD2. CDR1 is SEHNR, CDR2 FQNEAQ, per germline (reference sequence). This CDR3 has 15 residues. The CDR3 sequence is CSSTQERGRLYEQYF. The CDR3 coding sequence is TGTTCCAGCACCCAAGAGCGGGGGAGACTCTACGAGCAGTACTTC. Using reference TRBV7-9 and TRBJ2-7 for the parts outside the CDR3, the full variable domain is DTGVSQNPRHKITKRGQNVTFRCDPISEHNRLYWYRQTLGQGPEFLTYFQNEAQLEKSRLLSDRFSAERPKGSFSTLEIQRTEQGDSAMYLCSSTQERGRLYEQYFGPGTRLTVT.

The chain uses TRBV27 and TRBJ2-5; tentative D call: TRBD2 (6 bases). The CDR3 runs 13 residues. Germline V gene data show CDR1 as MNHEY and CDR2 as SMNVEV (reference sequence). Trimming took off 6 bases at V and 4 bases at J, with 12 bases between the two ends. The CDR3 DNA sequence: TGTGCCAGCAGGGAGGGAAGTCTAGAGACCCAGTACTTC. It yields the protein CASREGSLETQYF.

This chain links TRBV4-1 with TRBJ1-5, with TRBD1 matching 8 bases. After removal of 3 bases from V and 9 bases from J, the junction contained 10 bases not matched to a gene. Looked up from germline, CDR1 is MGHRA and CDR2 is YSYEKL. The CDR3 sequence is 15 residues long. The CDR3 nucleotides read TGCGCCAGCAGCCAGGAGACAGGGGCCCTTCGGCCCCAGCATTTT. Translating gives CASSQETGALRPQHF.

In nucleotides, the CDR3 is TGTGCCAGCAGCTTGTCACCAGGGGGCTCAGGCCAGCCCCAGCATTTT. It encodes CASSLSPGGSGQPQHF. The V gene is TRBV5-5, the J gene TRBJ1-5, with TRBD1 matching 8 bases. The CDR3 contains 16 residues. V lost 1 base to trimming and J lost 7 bases; unmatched junction nucleotides: 10. Germline V gene lookup returns CDR1 SGHKS and CDR2 YYEKEE (reference sequence). The variable domain in full, with the rest retrieved from reference TRBV5-5 and TRBJ1-5, is DAGVTQSPTHLIKTRGQQVTLRCSPISGHKSVSWYQQVLGQGPQFIFQYYEKEERGRGNFPDRFSARQFPNYSSELNVNALLLGDSALYLCASSLSPGGSGQPQHFGDGTRLSIL.

This clone occurred a few times. J is TRBJ2-2 and V is TRBV4-3; a possible D gene is TRBD1 (6 bases). V dropped 1 base and J dropped 3 bases, with 15 bases sitting between them. Per the germline V gene, CDR1 is LGHNA and CDR2 is YSLEER. CDR3 length: 17 residues. The CDR3 DNA follows: TGCGCCAGCAGCCAAGCAGGGGCATATCCGGACACCGGGGAGCTGTTTTTT. Translated: CASSQAGAYPDTGELFF.

The chain joins TRBV4-2 to TRBJ2-3; TRBD2 matches 13 bases. Germline values: CDR1 LGHNA, CDR2 YNFKEQ. This CDR3 region has 20 residues. After removal of 3 bases from V and 0 bases from J, the junction contained 12 bases not matched to a gene. CDR3 DNA sequence: TGTGCCAGCAGCCAGAGTCCCACTAGCGGGGGGGCCCCTAGCACAGATACGCAGTATTTT. Its protein is CASSQSPTSGGAPSTDTQYF.

V is TRBV27 and J is TRBJ2-1, with D perhaps TRBD1 (6 bases). Germline V gene data show CDR1 as MNHEY and CDR2 as SMNVEV (reference sequence). The CDR3 is 13 amino acids. Trimming took 6 bases from V and 6 from J, leaving 12 bases between them. The CDR3 DNA is TGTGCCAGCAGCCTACAGGGTAGCAATGAGCAGTTCTTC. Its protein is CASSLQGSNEQFF.